This T cell receptor beta chain is drawn from a study of PD-1 blockade in classical Hodgkin lymphoma. As for time point: cycle 4 day 1 (C4D1), after less than 7 weeks of nivolumab. Relapse after autologous stem cell transplantation occurred in every patient, and brentuximab vedotin exposure varied. Investigators isolated CD4+ T cells from thawed PBMCs through magnetic negative selection. Whole-study results and caveats: CD4+ TCR diversity climbed significantly by C4D1, unlike CD8+ TCR diversity. Before treatment, complete responders showed about the same diversity as newly diagnosed patients. The drivers behind the repertoire differences, possibly disease activity or prior therapy, remain undefined. In newly diagnosed patients, baseline TCR diversity was reportedly below that of healthy donors.

Comment on this clone: The antigen is not known.

This table comes from immunoSEQ multiplex PCR, and its TCRdb copy is limited to in-frame clones, with some not included. The sample shows 25,000 to 30,000 clones, roughly 86% of them seen only once. The source was CD4+ T cells from blood, collected before the fourth cycle of nivolumab. This TCR came from a human donor with classical Hodgkin lymphoma.

The CDR3 here is CASSSLLTSGGADTQYF. As DNA, the CDR3 is TGTGCCAGCAGCTCCCTCTTGACTAGCGGCGGTGCGGATACGCAGTATTTT. The rearrangement joins TRBV7-8 to TRBJ2-3; TRBD2 aligns across 9 bases. After removal of 4 bases from V and 6 bases from J, the junction contained 14 bases not matched to a gene. Germline V gene data show CDR1 as SGHVS and CDR2 as FQNEAQ. The CDR3 runs to 17 residues. The entire variable domain, with the rest obtained from reference TRBV7-8 and TRBJ2-3, is as follows: GAGVSQSPRYKVAKRGQDVALRCDPISGHVSLFWYQQALGQGPEFLTYFQNEAQLDKSGLPSDRFFAERPEGSVSTLKIQRTQQEDSAVYLCASSSLLTSGGADTQYFGPGTRLTVL.